These 21 T cell receptor beta chains were sequenced from one sample in a study of blood T cell repertoires in COVID-19 (dated by TCRdb to between 2020 and 2021). The library was produced with the immunoSEQ multiplex PCR assay. TCRdb mirrors the immuneACCESS table, restricted to in-frame sequences. Some clones are absent from its copies; in checked studies, under half trace to an unresolved V gene, and the reason for the others is unknown. The sample table holds roughly 140,000 clones, of which 75% to 90% were seen once. The top ten constitute roughly 8% of the sample. The sequenced sample was peripheral blood. Receptors were obtained from a woman aged 60-75 years with COVID-19, enrolled during active disease.

This chain links TRBV4-3 with TRBJ2-7; 8 positions agree with TRBD1. The CDR3 extends over 15 amino acids. V lost 1 base, J lost 0 bases, and 2 bases stayed unmatched. The germline gives CDR1 LGHNA, CDR2 YSLEER. The CDR3 nucleotides read TGCGCCAGCAGCCAAGCAACAGGGGGCTCCTACGAGCAGTACTTC. Encoded protein: CASSQATGGSYEQYF.

The rearrangement uses TRBV11-2 and TRBJ1-1; TRBD1 matches at 7 bases. From germline, CDR1 is SGHAT and CDR2 FQNNGV. CDR3 length: 15 residues. With V trimmed by 3 bases and J by 2 bases, 6 bases remained unmatched. DNA of the CDR3: TGTGCCAGCAGCTTGACAGGGCCCGCCAACACTGAAGCTTTCTTT. Protein product: CASSLTGPANTEAFF. Full variable domain (remainder filled in from reference TRBV11-2 and TRBJ1-1): EAGVAQSPRYKIIEKRQSVAFWCNPISGHATLYWYQQILGQGPKLLIQFQNNGVVDDSQLPKDRFSAERLKGVDSTLKIQPAKLEDSAVYLCASSLTGPANTEAFFGQGTRLTVV.

The CDR3 sequence is CASSPRGGRGHTGELFF. CDR3 DNA: TGTGCCAGCAGCCCGCGGGGAGGGCGGGGCCACACCGGGGAGCTGTTTTTT. The chain carries TRBV4-2 and TRBJ2-2; 7 nucleotides agree with TRBD2. Trimming at V came to 4 bases and at J to 3 bases, leaving 11 bases not matched to a gene. CDR1 and CDR2 from the germline V gene are LGHNA and YNFKEQ. The CDR3 loop spans 17 amino acids.

The gene calls are TRBV11-2 and TRBJ1-2; the D gene is possibly TRBD1 (6 bases). Germline V lookup: CDR1 SGHAT, CDR2 FQNNGV. V lost 3 bases to trimming and J lost 8 bases, with 19 bases between them. The CDR3 length is 15 residues. CDR3 in DNA: TGTGCCAGCAGCTTCCAGACAGGAGCCCTTTCCGGCTACACCTTC. This sequence encodes CASSFQTGALSGYTF.

CDR3: CASSHQTGYSNQPQHF. The CDR3 DNA follows: TGTGCCAGCAGCCACCAGACAGGGTATAGCAATCAGCCCCAGCATTTT. V and J are TRBV7-9 and TRBJ1-5, with 7 bases aligning to TRBD1. The CDR3 consists of 16 residues. With 5 bases clipped from V and 0 bases from J, the junction kept 7 bases outside the gene matches. Per the germline V gene, CDR1 is SEHNR and CDR2 is FQNEAQ (reference sequence).

The chain links TRBV7-2 to TRBJ2-7; 10 bases align to TRBD2. There are 18 residues in the CDR3. Germline V gives CDR1 SGHTA, CDR2 FQGNSA. Germline trimming cut 1 base from V and 2 bases from J; bases unmatched to any gene: 11. The CDR3 sequence: CASSLVGSWTSGTYEQYF. The CDR3 nucleotides read TGTGCCAGCAGCTTAGTCGGCTCTTGGACTAGCGGAACCTACGAGCAGTACTTC.

The V call is TRBV6-5, the J call TRBJ2-1, with D possibly matching TRBD2 (6 bases). Trimming took off 5 bases at V and 12 bases at J, with 17 bases between the two ends. The CDR3 has 13 amino acids. CDR1 is MNHEY and CDR2 is SVGAGI in the germline V gene. This chain's CDR3 is CASSPPGLGGQFF. CDR3 DNA sequence: TGTGCCAGCAGTCCACCCGGGCTGGGGGGGCAGTTCTTC.

The chain combines TRBV6-2 or TRBV6-3 with TRBJ1-1; a possible D gene is TRBD1 (5 bases). V was pared by 0 bases and J by 8 bases, with 13 bases between. The CDR3 runs 14 residues. CDR1 is MNHEY, CDR2 SVGEGT, per germline. CDR3 nucleotides: TGTGCCAGCAGTTACTCGACGACAGTAAGAGAAGCTTTCTTT. Translated: CASSYSTTVREAFF.

In this sample, this clone turned up once. The V and J genes are TRBV7-9 and TRBJ2-5, with D perhaps matching TRBD2 (6 bases). Trimming left V 3 bases short and J 14 bases short, with 13 bases between. This CDR3 has 11 amino acids. Germline values: CDR1 SEHNR, CDR2 FQNEAQ (reference sequence). This CDR3 is CASSLRGIGYF. For the CDR3, the DNA is TGTGCCAGCAGCTTGCGGGGAATAGGATACTTC.

CDR3 sequence (DNA): TGCGCCAGCAGTCAAACGAGGGCTGAGGGTGAAGCTTTCTTT. Amino acid sequence: CASSQTRAEGEAFF. The V gene is TRBV23-1, the J gene TRBJ1-1; unclear D gene. TRBV23-1 is noted as an ORF with a role that remains uncertain. The V and J ends lost 2 bases and 7 bases respectively, with 14 bases between them. The CDR3 totals 14 residues.

This clone was picked up a small number of times. V gene TRBV5-1 combines with J gene TRBJ2-7; D is ambiguous. V was pared by 4 bases and J by 0 bases, with 8 bases between. In germline, CDR1 is SGHRS, CDR2 YFSETQ. This CDR3 is built from 13 residues. CDR3 loop: CASSLRSSYEQYF. CDR3 bases: TGCGCCAGCAGCCTACGGAGCTCCTACGAGCAGTACTTC. The variable domain in full, completed from reference TRBV5-1 and TRBJ2-7, reads KAGVTQTPRYLIKTRGQQVTLSCSPISGHRSVSWYQQTPGQGLQFLFEYFSETQRNKGNFPGRFSGRQFSNSRSEMNVSTLELGDSALYLCASSLRSSYEQYFGPGTRLTVT.

This clone was seen a single time. The V call is TRBV10-1, the J call TRBJ1-6, with D maybe TRBD1 (6 bases). The CDR3 runs 13 residues. Trimming removed 5 bases from V and 8 bases from J, with 10 bases in between. Germline V gives CDR1 WNHNN, CDR2 SYGVQD (reference sequence). CDR3 nucleotide sequence: TGCGCCAGCAGTTTGAAGGGGGATTCACCCCTCCACTTT. This encodes CASSLKGDSPLHF.

CDR3 residues: CASSPPGQGFGANVLTF. In nucleotides, the CDR3 is TGTGCCAGCAGTCCACCGGGACAGGGGTTCGGGGCCAACGTCCTGACTTTC. The chain joins TRBV28 to TRBJ2-6; 10 positions agree with TRBD1. Germline CDR1 reads MDHEN; CDR2 reads SYDVKM. CDR3 length: 17 amino acids. After removal of 5 bases from V and 4 bases from J, the junction contained 8 bases not matched to a gene.

This clone came up a few times. This chain connects TRBV6-5 to TRBJ2-2, with 8 bases matching TRBD1. The junction had 5 bases not matched to a gene; V was cut back by 4 bases and J by 1 base. The CDR3 is 16 residues long. CDR1 and CDR2 (germline): MNHEY, SVGAGI. The CDR3 nucleotides are TGTGCCAGCAGTTGGCTCAGGGGGCTGAACACCGGGGAGCTGTTTTTT. Protein product: CASSWLRGLNTGELFF.

The chain combines TRBV6-6 with TRBJ1-1; 7 bases map to TRBD1. Germline V lookup: CDR1 MNHNY, CDR2 SVGAGI (reference sequence). J gave up 6 bases and V 7 bases, and 8 bases lay outside the gene matches. This CDR3 region has 13 residues. CDR3 region: CASNPDRAPEAFF. The CDR3 nucleotides are TGTGCCAGCAACCCCGACAGGGCCCCTGAAGCTTTCTTT.

The chain carries TRBV6-2 or TRBV6-3 and TRBJ1-2; TRBD1 matches 8 bases. The CDR3 length is 15 residues. With V trimmed by 5 bases and J by 9 bases, 14 bases remained unmatched. From germline, CDR1 is MNHEY and CDR2 SVGEGT. Here the CDR3 reads CASSDRGFSRNSYTF. CDR3 DNA sequence: TGTGCCAGCAGTGACAGGGGCTTCAGTCGGAACAGCTACACCTTC.

V usage is TRBV19 and J usage is TRBJ2-7, with 10 bases that match TRBD2. V was pared by 5 bases and J by 1 base, with 8 bases of the junction left unmatched. CDR3 length equals 16 residues. Germline V gene sequence: CDR1 LNHDA, CDR2 SQIVND (reference sequence). This CDR3 reads CASSRRLAGDSYEQYF. CDR3 bases: TGTGCCAGTAGTCGGCGGCTAGCGGGGGATTCCTACGAGCAGTACTTC.

The chain carries TRBV18 and TRBJ2-5; the match to TRBD2 covers 8 bases. CDR1 and CDR2 (germline): KGHSH, LQKENI. The CDR3 covers 17 residues. J lost 3 bases, V lost 0 bases, and 9 bases had no gene match. In DNA, the CDR3 is TGTGCCAGCTCACCACCGGGGTTAACTAGCGGTGAAGAGACCCAGTACTTC. Amino acid sequence: CASSPPGLTSGEETQYF. The full variable domain, completed using reference TRBV18 and TRBJ2-5, is NAGVMQNPRHLVRRRGQEARLRCSPMKGHSHVYWYRQLPEEGLKFMVYLQKENIIDESGMPKERFSAEFPKEGPSILRIQQVVRGDSAAYFCASSPPGLTSGEETQYFGPGTRLLVL.

This clone was seen a single time. The chain joins TRBV7-8 to TRBJ2-1; 14 bases agree with TRBD2. V shed 4 bases and J 8 bases; nucleotides not matched to a gene: 13. Germline V gives CDR1 SGHVS, CDR2 FQNEAQ. The length of the CDR3 is 18 residues. CDR3 nucleotide sequence: TGTGCCAGCAGCTCGGGACTAGCGGGGGCCCCGTTAGAAGATGAGCAGTTCTTC. As protein: CASSSGLAGAPLEDEQFF.

The chain couples TRBV2 to TRBJ1-2, with no clear D. The CDR3 extends over 11 amino acids. The germline V gene encodes CDR1 SNHLY and CDR2 FYNNEI. V was pared by 8 bases and J by 4 bases, with 8 bases between. The CDR3 DNA sequence: TGTGCCAGCGGAGTTGGCTATGGCTACACCTTC. Its translation: CASGVGYGYTF.

The chain employs TRBV6-5 and TRBJ1-2; 8 nucleotides agree with TRBD1. This CDR3 has 15 amino acids. Losses at the gene ends were 7 bases for V and 0 bases for J; bases not matched to a gene: 7. Germline V lookup: CDR1 MNHEY, CDR2 SVGAGI. DNA of the CDR3: TGTGCCAGCAAACCGGGACAGGCTGCTAACTATGGCTACACCTTC. It is translated as CASKPGQAANYGYTF.